These 3 T cell receptor beta chains came from one sample sequenced in a study of CD8 T cells in Susac syndrome. Reverse transcription of about 0.45 to 1 ug RNA was carried out with random hexamers. TCRdb re-derived calls from the immunoSEQ multiplex PCR reads in MiXCR, one entry per CDR3 protein. The data hold a few hundred thousand distinct CDR3 sequences, with about 85% observed a single time. The sequenced sample consisted of CD8+ T cells from PBMCs. The origin of the receptors is a human donor with multiple sclerosis.

The rearrangement links TRBV28 to TRBJ2-7, with 7 nucleotides matching TRBD2. This CDR3 has 14 residues. The trim removed 5 bases at V and 4 bases at J, leaving 8 bases unmatched. Germline CDR1 and CDR2: MDHEN and SYDVKM. This CDR3 is CASSSGDPPYEQYF. The DNA for the CDR3 is TGTGCCAGCAGTAGCGGGGACCCCCCTTACGAGCAGTACTTC.

The chain links TRBV11-2 to TRBJ2-7; D may be TRBD1 or TRBD2 (5 bases each). This CDR3 has 11 residues. V was cut by 7 bases and J by 5 bases, with 9 bases left in between. Germline V gene sequence: CDR1 SGHAT, CDR2 FQNNGV. This chain's CDR3 is CASTWGHEQYF. The CDR3 DNA reads as TGTGCCAGCACCTGGGGACACGAGCAGTACTTC.

The chain employs TRBV19 and TRBJ1-1; D is undetermined. The V end lost 3 bases, the J end lost 1 base, and 3 bases lay between the germline ends. Germline lookup yields CDR1 LNHDA and CDR2 SQIVND (reference sequence). The CDR3 consists of 12 residues. The CDR3 is CASSIWNTEAFF. The CDR3 DNA reads TGTGCCAGTAGTATTTGGAACACTGAAGCTTTCTTT.